This T cell receptor beta chain comes out of a study of T cell responses to AZD1222 COVID-19 vaccine. V was shortened by 0 bases and J by 12 bases, with 10 bases between the two germline ends. The CDR3 has 12 residues. The germline CDR1 and CDR2 sequences are SGHNT and YYREEE (reference sequence). Study-wide points: Baseline seropositivity characterized only six AZD1222 recipients. Increases in Spike-specific TCR breadth and depth were seen after two AZD1222 doses.

The repertoire was sequenced with immunoSEQ multiplex PCR; TCRdb's copy has only in-frame clones and lacks some. The sample contains roughly 250,000 clones, approximately 95% of which appear only once. Notes on this clone: Antigen: not known.

The input for sequencing was peripheral blood, taken on day 0 of AZD1222 vaccination. The genes are TRBV5-4 and TRBJ2-1; D tentatively reads TRBD1 or TRBD2 (5 bases each). The TCR was taken from an adult in good health. DNA for the CDR3: TGTGCCAGCAGCTTGGTCGGGGCAGGGCAGTTCTTC. Translated, it gives CASSLVGAGQFF.